In this sample, the clone carrying this T cell receptor (beta chain) turned up a few times. Original processing notes: Amplification of reference gene primers was used by the study to estimate nucleated cell counts. Sequencing was performed with immunoSEQ multiplex PCR; in TCRdb, only in-frame clones are kept and a portion is missing. That table gives V, J and clone size, and the DNA gave D and trimming. Among more than 95,000 clones, 75% to 90% were seen once, and the ten largest hold around 2.3%. The sample belongs to a study of blood T cell repertoires in COVID-19. This CDR3 comprises 16 residues. Germline V gene lookup returns CDR1 MGHRA and CDR2 YSYEKL. Trimming took off 0 bases at V and 2 bases at J, with 11 bases between the two ends.

Specimen: peripheral blood. This sequence was found in a man aged 25 to 40 with acute or convalescent COVID-19. The gene calls are TRBV4-1 and TRBJ2-1; tentative D call: TRBD2 (5 bases). The DNA of the CDR3 is TGCGCCAGCAGCCAAGATATCACTAGGACCTACAATGAGCAGTTCTTC. Protein: CASSQDITRTYNEQFF.